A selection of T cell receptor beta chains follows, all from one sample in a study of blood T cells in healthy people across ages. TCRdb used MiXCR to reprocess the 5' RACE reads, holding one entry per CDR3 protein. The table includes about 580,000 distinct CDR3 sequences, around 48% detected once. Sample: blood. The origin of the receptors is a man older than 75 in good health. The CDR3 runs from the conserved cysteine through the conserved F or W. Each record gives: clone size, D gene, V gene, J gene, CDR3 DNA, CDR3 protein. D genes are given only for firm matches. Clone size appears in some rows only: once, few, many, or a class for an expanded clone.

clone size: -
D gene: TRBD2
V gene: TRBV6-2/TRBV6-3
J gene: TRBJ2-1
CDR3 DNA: TGTGCCAGCAGTTCAAGCGGGGGGCCCGGGTATGAGCAGTTCTTC
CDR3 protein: CASSSSGGPGYEQFF

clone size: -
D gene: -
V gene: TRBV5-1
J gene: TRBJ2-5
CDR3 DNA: TGCGCCAGCAGCCCACAGAGCACAAACCAAGAGACCCAGTACTTC
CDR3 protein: CASSPQSTNQETQYF

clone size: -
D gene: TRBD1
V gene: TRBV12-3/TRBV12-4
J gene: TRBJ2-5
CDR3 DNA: TGTGCCAGCAGTCCCCAGTCGGACAGGAGAAGGGAGACCCAGTACTTC
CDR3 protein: CASSPQSDRRRETQYF

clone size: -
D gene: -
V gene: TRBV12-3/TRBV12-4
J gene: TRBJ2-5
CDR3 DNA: TGTGCCAGCAGCACTAGGAAAGAGACCCAGTACTTC
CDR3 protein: CASSTRKETQYF

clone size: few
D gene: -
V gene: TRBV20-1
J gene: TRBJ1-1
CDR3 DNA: TGCAGTGCTAGAAGGCGGGGTTGGGACACTGAAGCTTTCTTT
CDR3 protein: CSARRRGWDTEAFF

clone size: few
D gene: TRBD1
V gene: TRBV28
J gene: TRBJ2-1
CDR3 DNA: TGTGCCAGCAGTCTCGGACAGGACTACAATGAGCAGTTCTTC
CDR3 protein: CASSLGQDYNEQFF

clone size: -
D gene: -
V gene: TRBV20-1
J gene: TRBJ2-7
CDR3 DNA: TGCAGTGCTAGTACAGGATCAAGCTCCTACGAGCAGTACTTC
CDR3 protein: CSASTGSSSYEQYF

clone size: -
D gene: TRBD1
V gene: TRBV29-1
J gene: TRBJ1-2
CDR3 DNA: TGCAGCGTGGTGCTGGGACAGGGGCAGAACTATGGCTACACCTTC
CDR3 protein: CSVVLGQGQNYGYTF

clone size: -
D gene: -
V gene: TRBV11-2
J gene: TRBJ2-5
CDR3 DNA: TGTGCCAGCAGCACCCAAGGGACCCAGTACTTC
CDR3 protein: CASSTQGTQYF

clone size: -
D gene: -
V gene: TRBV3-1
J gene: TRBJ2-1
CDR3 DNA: TGTGCCAGCAGCCAAGGGTCCCGTGTGCAGTTCTTC
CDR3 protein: CASSQGSRVQFF

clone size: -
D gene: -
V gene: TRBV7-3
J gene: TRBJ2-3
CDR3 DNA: TGTGCCAGCAGCGATCGAGGGAGTTCAATCACAGATACGCAGTATTTT
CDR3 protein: CASSDRGSSITDTQYF

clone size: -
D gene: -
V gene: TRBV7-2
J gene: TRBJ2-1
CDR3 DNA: TGTGCCAGCAGCTTCTCGGGACCAGCATCGCCTGAGCAGTTCTTC
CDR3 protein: CASSFSGPASPEQFF

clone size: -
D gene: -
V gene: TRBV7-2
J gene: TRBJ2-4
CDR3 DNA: TGTGCCAGCAGCCTATCCCAGGGGCAGTACTTC
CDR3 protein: CASSLSQGQYF

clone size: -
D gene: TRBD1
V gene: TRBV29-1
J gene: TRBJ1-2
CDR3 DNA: TGCAGCGTTGAAGCGCGAGACAGGGGAGGACCTGGCTACACCTTC
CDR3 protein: CSVEARDRGGPGYTF

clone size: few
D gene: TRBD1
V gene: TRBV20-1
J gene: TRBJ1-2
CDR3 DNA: TGCAGTGCTAGAGCCCCAGGGGGGAACTATGGCTACACCTTC
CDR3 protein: CSARAPGGNYGYTF

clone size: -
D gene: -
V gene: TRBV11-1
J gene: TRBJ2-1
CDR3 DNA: TGTGCCAGCAGCTTATACCGGCAGGGGAATGAGCAGTTCTTC
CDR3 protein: CASSLYRQGNEQFF

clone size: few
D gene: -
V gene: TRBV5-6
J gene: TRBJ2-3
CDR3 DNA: TGTGCCAGCAGCTTGGTTGGGGGGATCACAGATACGCAGTATTTT
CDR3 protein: CASSLVGGITDTQYF

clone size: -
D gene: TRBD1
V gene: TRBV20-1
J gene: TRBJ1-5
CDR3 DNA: TGCAGTGCTAGAGGCCTCGAAACGACAGGGAATCAGCCCCAGCATTTT
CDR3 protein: CSARGLETTGNQPQHF

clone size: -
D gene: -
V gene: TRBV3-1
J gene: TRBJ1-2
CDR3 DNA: TGTGCCAGCCAGTCAGGGTCGTTCGGGGGCTACACCTTC
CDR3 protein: CASQSGSFGGYTF

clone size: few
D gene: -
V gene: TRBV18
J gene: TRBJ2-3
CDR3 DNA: TGTGCCAGCTCACCACAGGGGCTTACAGATACGCAGTATTTT
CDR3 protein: CASSPQGLTDTQYF

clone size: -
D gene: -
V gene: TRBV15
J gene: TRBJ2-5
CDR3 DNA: TGTGCCACCGGGGTTTCCCTAAGGGAGCAGTACTTC
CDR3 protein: CATGVSLREQYF

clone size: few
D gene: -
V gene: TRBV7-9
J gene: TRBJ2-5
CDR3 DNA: TGTGCCAGCAGCTCCCAGGTCGAGACCCAGTACTTC
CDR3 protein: CASSSQVETQYF

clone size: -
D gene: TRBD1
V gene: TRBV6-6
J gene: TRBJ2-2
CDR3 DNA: TGTGCCAGCAGTTACTGGGACAGGGATGGGACCGGGGAGCTGTTTTTT
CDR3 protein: CASSYWDRDGTGELFF

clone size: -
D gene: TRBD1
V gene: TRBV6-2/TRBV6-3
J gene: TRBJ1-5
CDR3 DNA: TGTGCCAGCAGTTACGGAAGGGACAGGGGGCGCGGCAATCAGCCCCAGCATTTT
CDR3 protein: CASSYGRDRGRGNQPQHF

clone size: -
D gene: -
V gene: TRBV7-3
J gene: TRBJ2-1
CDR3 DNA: TGTGCCAGCAGCTTACTTACCGAGCCGAACAATGAGCAGTTCTTC
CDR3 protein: CASSLLTEPNNEQFF

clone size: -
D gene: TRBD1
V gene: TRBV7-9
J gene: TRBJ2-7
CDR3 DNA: TGTGCCAGCAGCTTAGAGGCGTGGACAGGGACCGAGCAGTACTTC
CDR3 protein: CASSLEAWTGTEQYF

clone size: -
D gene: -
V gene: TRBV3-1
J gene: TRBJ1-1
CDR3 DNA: TGTGCCAGCAGCACCTGGGGGGACGCTGAAGCTTTCTTT
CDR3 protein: CASSTWGDAEAFF

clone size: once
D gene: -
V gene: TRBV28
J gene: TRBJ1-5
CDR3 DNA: TGTGCCAGCAGTAGGTCAGGCGTAGGGACGGGCAATCAGCCCCAGCATTTT
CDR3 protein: CASSRSGVGTGNQPQHF

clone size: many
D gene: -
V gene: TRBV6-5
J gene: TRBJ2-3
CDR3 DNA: TGTGCCACTCGCAGACAGTCTAGCACAGATACGCAGTATTTT
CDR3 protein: CATRRQSSTDTQYF

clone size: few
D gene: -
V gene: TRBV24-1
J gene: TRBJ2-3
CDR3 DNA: TGTGCCACCAGTGACGTGACGGCTGTGAGCACAGATACGCAGTATTTT
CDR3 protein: CATSDVTAVSTDTQYF

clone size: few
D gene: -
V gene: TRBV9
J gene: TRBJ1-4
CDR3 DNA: TGTGCCAGCAGCGCCGCAGGGTATCGAAATGAAAAACTGTTTTTT
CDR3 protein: CASSAAGYRNEKLFF

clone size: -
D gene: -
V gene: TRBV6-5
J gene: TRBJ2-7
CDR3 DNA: TGTGCCAGCAGTTACGCCTCATTAGGCGAGCAGTACTTC
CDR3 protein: CASSYASLGEQYF

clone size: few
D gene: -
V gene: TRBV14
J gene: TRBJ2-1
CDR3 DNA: TGTGCCAGCAGCCTTGGATTCAGGGGATTTGAGCAGTTCTTC
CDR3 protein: CASSLGFRGFEQFF

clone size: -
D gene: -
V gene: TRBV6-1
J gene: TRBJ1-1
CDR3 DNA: TGTGCCAGCAGTGGACGCCTGGGGGCCCAGAACACTGAAGCTTTCTTT
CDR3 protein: CASSGRLGAQNTEAFF

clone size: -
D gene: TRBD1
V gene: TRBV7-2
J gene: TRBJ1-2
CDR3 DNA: TGTGCCAGCAGCGCCTTAACAGGGGGCACTGGCTTTTATGGCTACACCTTC
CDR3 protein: CASSALTGGTGFYGYTF

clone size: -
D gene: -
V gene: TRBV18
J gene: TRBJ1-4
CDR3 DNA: TGTGCCAGCTTTTCGCGGACAGCAAATGAAAAACTGTTTTTT
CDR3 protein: CASFSRTANEKLFF

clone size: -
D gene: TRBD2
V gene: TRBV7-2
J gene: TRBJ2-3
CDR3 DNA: TGTGCCAGCAGCTTAGTCCTAGCGGGAGGGCCCTCAGATACGCAGTATTTT
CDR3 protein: CASSLVLAGGPSDTQYF

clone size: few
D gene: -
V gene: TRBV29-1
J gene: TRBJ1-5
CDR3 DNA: TGCAGCGTTGTCATCGGGCTGCAGCAGCCCCAGCATTTT
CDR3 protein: CSVVIGLQQPQHF

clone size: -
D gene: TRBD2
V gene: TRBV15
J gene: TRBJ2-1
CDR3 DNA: TGTGCCACCAGCAGTGGTCTAGCGGGGGTAGGTGAGCAGTTCTTC
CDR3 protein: CATSSGLAGVGEQFF

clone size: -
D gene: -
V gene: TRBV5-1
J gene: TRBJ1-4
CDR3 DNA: TGCGCCAGCAGCTGGGACGGAACTAATGAAAAACTGTTTTTT
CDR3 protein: CASSWDGTNEKLFF

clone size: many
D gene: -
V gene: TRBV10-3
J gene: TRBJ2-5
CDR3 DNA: TGTGCCATCAGTGACGACAGCCAAGAGACCCAGTACTTC
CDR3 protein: CAISDDSQETQYF

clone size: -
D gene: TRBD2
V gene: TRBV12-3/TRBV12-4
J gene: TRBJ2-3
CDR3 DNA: TGTGCCAGCAGTTTGCCGGTTATTAGCGGGGGAGATACGCAGTATTTT
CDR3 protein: CASSLPVISGGDTQYF

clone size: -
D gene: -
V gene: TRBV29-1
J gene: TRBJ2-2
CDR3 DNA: TGCAGCGTTGAGCGCCCAGGGGTCGGCACCGGGGAGCTGTTTTTT
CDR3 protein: CSVERPGVGTGELFF

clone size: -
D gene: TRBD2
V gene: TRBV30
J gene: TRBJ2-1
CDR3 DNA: TGTGCCTGGAGTGCGTTGGCGGGAGGGGTCCATGAGCAGTTCTTC
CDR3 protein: CAWSALAGGVHEQFF

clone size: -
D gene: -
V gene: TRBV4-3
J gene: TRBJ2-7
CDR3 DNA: TGCGCCAGCAGCCAAGATAGAGAATTCTACGAGCAGTACTTC
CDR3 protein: CASSQDREFYEQYF

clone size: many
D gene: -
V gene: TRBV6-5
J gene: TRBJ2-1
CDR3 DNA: TGTGCCAGCAGTTACCCGCCGGGCTACAATGAGCAGTTCTTC
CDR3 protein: CASSYPPGYNEQFF

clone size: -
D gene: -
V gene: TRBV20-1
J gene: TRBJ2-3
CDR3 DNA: TGCAGTGCTAGACCGGGGGTCACAGATACGCAGTATTTT
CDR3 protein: CSARPGVTDTQYF

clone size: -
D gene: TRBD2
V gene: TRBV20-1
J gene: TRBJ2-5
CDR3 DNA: TGCAGTGCCCCAAATCTGGGGCGGGGGGTCGGAGAGACCCAGTACTTC
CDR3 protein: CSAPNLGRGVGETQYF

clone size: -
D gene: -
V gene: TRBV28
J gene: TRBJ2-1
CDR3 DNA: TGTGCCAGCAGTTTACACGACAGGAATGAGCAGTTCTTC
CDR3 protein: CASSLHDRNEQFF

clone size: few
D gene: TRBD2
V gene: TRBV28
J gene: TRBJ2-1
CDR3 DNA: TGTGCCAGCAGCCCACCGGGACTAGCGGGGCGGCAGTTCTTC
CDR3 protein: CASSPPGLAGRQFF

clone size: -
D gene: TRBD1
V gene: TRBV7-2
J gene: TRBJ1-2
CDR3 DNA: TGTGCCAGCAGTCCCGACAGGGGCGCTTCTGGCTACACCTTC
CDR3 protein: CASSPDRGASGYTF

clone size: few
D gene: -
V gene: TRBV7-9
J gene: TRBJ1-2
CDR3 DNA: TGTGCCAGCAGCTTCGGGGTCGACTATGGCTACACCTTC
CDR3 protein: CASSFGVDYGYTF

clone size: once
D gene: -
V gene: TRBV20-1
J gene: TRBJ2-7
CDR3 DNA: TGCAGTGCTCTCGATCAGGGGAAGTCGTACGAGCAGTACTTC
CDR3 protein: CSALDQGKSYEQYF

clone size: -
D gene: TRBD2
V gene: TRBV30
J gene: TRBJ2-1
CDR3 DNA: TGTGCCTGGACCCCCGGGACTAGCGGGGGTGGGGAGCAGTTCTTC
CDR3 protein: CAWTPGTSGGGEQFF

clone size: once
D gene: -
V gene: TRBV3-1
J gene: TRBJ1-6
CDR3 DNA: TGTGCCAGCAGCCAAGTAACCCTCCTAGCACCCCTCCACTTT
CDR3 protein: CASSQVTLLAPLHF